Each of the 28 T cell receptor beta chains below was sequenced from the same sample in a study of cytomegalovirus exposure and HLA in healthy donors. PCR primers comprised 60 Vbeta and 13 Jbeta primers. The repertoire was sequenced with immunoSEQ multiplex PCR; TCRdb's copy has only in-frame clones and lacks some. The profile shows 89,000 or so clones, about 77% of them singletons. The sequencing input was PBMCs. The receptors shown here come from a man aged 60-69 years in good health and CMV-seronegative.

The V call is TRBV6-5, the J call TRBJ1-2, with D maybe TRBD1 (5 bases). Germline lookup yields CDR1 MNHEY and CDR2 SVGAGI. The V end was cut by 5 bases, the J end by 1 base, with 8 bases between. This CDR3 spans 13 amino acids. DNA for the CDR3: TGTGCCAGCAGTCAGGGTCTTAACTATGGCTACACCTTC. Translating gives CASSQGLNYGYTF.

The table lists this clone with a few counts. The chain recombines TRBV29-1 with TRBJ1-2; TRBD1 matches at 8 bases. This CDR3 spans 13 amino acids. Trimming took 7 bases from V and 0 from J; bases not matched to a gene: 4. Germline assignment: CDR1 SQVTM and CDR2 ANQGSEA. The CDR3 DNA is TGCAGCGCTCAGACAGGGGCTAACTATGGCTACACCTTC. Translated: CSAQTGANYGYTF.

The chain links TRBV21-1 to TRBJ1-1. TRBV21-1 is annotated as a pseudogene. There are 11 residues in the CDR3. CDR3 sequence reads: CASPRRGEAFF. The CDR3 DNA reads TGTGCCAGCCCACGCAGAGGGGAAGCTTTCTTT.

The chain has TRBV6-5 and TRBJ2-7; D perhaps matches TRBD1 (6 bases). Germline CDR1 MNHEY, CDR2 SVGAGI. CDR3 length equals 13 residues. V was trimmed by 6 bases and J by 1 base, leaving 10 bases between them. The CDR3 sequence is CASRIGGSYEQYF. Here the CDR3 DNA reads TGTGCCAGCAGGATAGGGGGATCCTACGAGCAGTACTTC.

This clone was counted only a few times. The V gene is TRBV18, the J gene TRBJ1-5; tentative D call: TRBD1 (5 bases). Trimming took off 4 bases at V and 0 bases at J, with 7 bases between the two ends. This CDR3 has 14 amino acids. Looked up from germline, CDR1 is KGHSH and CDR2 is LQKENI. The CDR3 sequence is CASSLDSSNQPQHF. In DNA form, the CDR3 reads TGTGCCAGCTCACTTGACAGTAGCAATCAGCCCCAGCATTTT.

The V gene is TRBV6-5, the J gene TRBJ1-5; D possibly corresponds to TRBD1 (6 bases). This CDR3 has 14 residues. CDR1 is MNHEY, CDR2 SVGAGI, per germline. V was trimmed by 8 bases and J by 6 bases, leaving 17 bases between them. The CDR3 sequence is CASSTGTSLQPQHF. The CDR3 bases are TGTGCCAGCTCCACCGGGACAAGCCTTCAGCCCCAGCATTTT.

This chain joins TRBV11-3 and TRBJ2-3; tentatively, D is TRBD2 (5 bases). CDR1 is SGHNT and CDR2 is YENEEA in the germline V gene. V gave up 2 bases and J gave up 0 bases, with 9 bases separating them. This CDR3 region has 15 residues. In DNA form, the CDR3 reads TGTGCCAGCAGCTTACGGCTAGCTAGCACAGATACGCAGTATTTT. Its protein is CASSLRLASTDTQYF.

CDR3 bases: TGTGCCAGCAGTTACCGGGAGACCGGGGAGCTGTTTTTT. Protein sequence: CASSYRETGELFF. The gene calls are TRBV6-5 and TRBJ2-2; tentative D call: TRBD2 (6 bases). This CDR3 is built from 13 residues. V was clipped by 2 bases and J by 5 bases, with 6 bases between them. The V gene's germline CDR1 is MNHEY and CDR2 SVGAGI.

This chain links TRBV5-6 with TRBJ2-5; D is unresolved. The CDR3 loop spans 15 amino acids. CDR1 SGHDT and CDR2 YYEEEE come from the germline V gene. Deletions cut 4 bases from V and 2 bases from J, with 15 bases between. The CDR3 nucleotides are TGTGCCAGCAGCCCAAATCCGGGTCCACAAGAGACCCAGTACTTC. This gives the protein CASSPNPGPQETQYF.

The V call is TRBV6-1, the J call TRBJ1-6; no clear D. Trimming cost V 2 bases and J 7 bases, with 12 bases left between them. CDR1 and CDR2 (germline): MNHNS, SASEGT. CDR3 length equals 15 residues. CDR3 loop: CASSETLASNSPLHF. CDR3 nucleotides: TGTGCCAGCAGTGAAACTTTAGCGTCCAATTCACCCCTCCACTTT.

The table lists this clone with a few counts. The CDR3 coding sequence is TGTGCCAGCAGTCGATGGACAGTACTGAACACTGAAGCTTTCTTT. It yields the protein CASSRWTVLNTEAFF. The chain is built from TRBV5-6 and TRBJ1-1; a weak D match, TRBD1 (6 bases). The CDR3 has 15 residues. Germline assignment: CDR1 SGHDT and CDR2 YYEEEE. Trimming stripped 5 bases from V and 0 bases from J, with 14 bases between.

The chain employs TRBV7-3 and TRBJ2-5, with TRBD2 matching over 9 bases. With 5 bases clipped from V and 5 bases from J, the junction kept 9 bases outside the gene matches. Germline lookup yields CDR1 SGHTA and CDR2 FQGTGA. The CDR3 loop spans 15 amino acids. In nucleotides, the CDR3 is TGTGCCAGCAGCCTTGGCGCGGGGGGGCGGGAGACCCAGTACTTC. Translation: CASSLGAGGRETQYF.

Only a few counts were recorded for this clone. The chain couples TRBV5-6 to TRBJ1-1; maybe TRBD1 (6 bases). Trimming stripped 3 bases from V and 0 bases from J, with 18 bases between. CDR1 is SGHDT and CDR2 is YYEEEE in the germline V gene. This CDR3 comprises 17 residues. CDR3 loop: CASSWITGSYLNTEAFF. The DNA for the CDR3 is TGTGCCAGCAGCTGGATCACAGGGTCCTATCTGAACACTGAAGCTTTCTTT.

The J gene is TRBJ2-7, the V gene TRBV2; possibly TRBD1 for D (7 bases). The V gene lost 2 bases and the J gene lost 6 bases, with 17 bases spanning the gap. The V gene's germline CDR1 is SNHLY and CDR2 FYNNEI. The length of the CDR3 is 15 residues. The CDR3 DNA reads as TGTGCCAGCAGTGAAACAGTCAGGGGGGTGGGCGAGCAGTACTTC. It yields the protein CASSETVRGVGEQYF.

This chain connects TRBV7-9 to TRBJ2-3; 10 bases line up with TRBD2. Germline-derived CDR1 and CDR2 are SEHNR and FQNEAQ (reference sequence). This CDR3 region has 16 residues. V was pared by 2 bases and J by 2 bases, with 4 bases of the junction left unmatched. The CDR3 reads CASSLLAGGPTDTQYF. CDR3 nucleotides: TGTGCCAGCAGCTTATTAGCGGGGGGCCCCACAGATACGCAGTATTTT.

This clone came up a few times. The V gene is TRBV19, the J gene TRBJ2-1, with TRBD2 as a possible D gene (7 bases). V was pared by 0 bases and J by 3 bases, with 18 bases between. The CDR3 spans 18 residues. Germline V gene lookup returns CDR1 LNHDA and CDR2 SQIVND (reference sequence). DNA for the CDR3: TGTGCCAGTAGTATAGACGCGGGGGCCGCAACCGGCTACAATGAGCAGTTCTTC. Its translation is CASSIDAGAATGYNEQFF.

This chain joins TRBV19 and TRBJ2-1, with a weak D call TRBD2 (5 bases). The germline gives CDR1 LNHDA, CDR2 SQIVND (reference sequence). V lost 4 bases and J lost 9, with 7 bases in between. This CDR3 has 11 amino acids. The CDR3 region is CASSTGFEQFF. CDR3 in DNA: TGTGCCAGTAGTACGGGATTTGAGCAGTTCTTC.

J is TRBJ2-5 and V is TRBV9, with 9 bases matching TRBD1. The closer fit of TRBJ2-7 to the DNA end suggests the J call may be wrong. CDR1 is SGDLS and CDR2 is YYNGEE in the germline V gene. CDR3 length: 14 amino acids. The CDR3 is CASSPGTGIYEQYF. CDR3 in DNA: TGTGCCAGCAGCCCCGGGACAGGGATCTACGAGCAGTACTTC.

The CDR3 nucleotides read TGTGCCAGTAGTCCCAGTCAGTCAACCGGGGAGCTGTTTTTT. Its translation is CASSPSQSTGELFF. The chain joins TRBV19 to TRBJ2-2, with D uncertain. The CDR3 covers 14 residues. Germline lookup yields CDR1 LNHDA and CDR2 SQIVND (reference sequence). Trimming stripped 5 bases from V and 5 bases from J, with 12 bases between. The variable domain in full, completed from reference TRBV19 and TRBJ2-2, reads DGGITQSPKYLFRKEGQNVTLSCEQNLNHDAMYWYRQDPGQGLRLIYYSQIVNDFQKGDIAEGYSVSREKKESFPLTVTSAQKNPTAFYLCASSPSQSTGELFFGEGSRLTVL.

The chain is built from TRBV4-2 and TRBJ2-7; 10 bases match TRBD2. In germline, CDR1 is LGHNA, CDR2 YNFKEQ. The CDR3 spans 15 residues. Trimming took 1 base from V and 0 from J; bases not matched to a gene: 0. CDR3 bases: TGTGCCAGCAGCCAAGGACTAGCGGGCTCCTACGAGCAGTACTTC. This codes for CASSQGLAGSYEQYF.

This clone was counted a few times. The gene calls are TRBV2 and TRBJ1-5; perhaps TRBD1 as D (6 bases). V shed 6 bases and J shed 3 bases, with 12 bases lying between them. CDR3 length: 14 residues. Germline CDR1 SNHLY, CDR2 FYNNEI. CDR3 in amino acids: CASRAGQSNQPQHF. In DNA form, the CDR3 reads TGTGCCAGCAGAGCCGGACAGTCCAATCAGCCCCAGCATTTT.

The chain employs TRBV1 and TRBJ2-3; TRBD2 is the table's D call, not checked against the DNA. TRBV1 is tagged as a pseudogene. The CDR3 is 16 residues long. The CDR3 DNA is TGCACCAGCAGCCCATCCTTAGCGGGGAGCACAGATACGCAGTATTTT. The encoded protein is CTSSPSLAGSTDTQYF.

This clone turned up a few times. The rearrangement uses TRBV6-1 and TRBJ2-2; 9 nucleotides line up with TRBD1. This CDR3 region has 13 residues. CDR1 and CDR2 (germline): MNHNS, SASEGT. V was clipped by 4 bases and J by 6 bases; unmatched bases: 0. The CDR3 DNA is TGTGCCAGCAGTGGGACAGGGGCCGGGGAGCTGTTTTTT. This sequence encodes CASSGTGAGELFF.

The rearrangement uses TRBV19 and TRBJ1-4, with D possibly being TRBD1 (6 bases). The V gene's germline CDR1 is LNHDA and CDR2 SQIVND (reference sequence). The CDR3 has 15 residues. V shed 9 bases and J shed 3 bases, with 17 bases lying between them. For the CDR3, the DNA is TGTGCCAGCGCTTCTACCGGGACACCTAATGAAAAACTGTTTTTT. It codes for CASASTGTPNEKLFF.

This clone was seen just once. The rearrangement joins TRBV5-4 to TRBJ2-7, with TRBD2 matching 11 bases. CDR1 SGHNT and CDR2 YYREEE come from the germline V gene (reference sequence). The J segment lost 6 bases and the V segment lost 4 bases, leaving 9 bases of the junction unmatched. The CDR3 is 15 amino acids. CDR3 coding DNA: TGTGCCAGCAGCCCCCGGGGTAGCGGGGGGGCCGAGCAGTACTTC. Protein product: CASSPRGSGGAEQYF.

A single count supports this clone. V is TRBV4-2 and J is TRBJ1-1; 8 bases match TRBD1. V was clipped by 1 base and J by 2 bases; unmatched bases: 9. Germline V gene sequence: CDR1 LGHNA, CDR2 YNFKEQ. The CDR3 runs to 17 residues. The CDR3 bases are TGTGCCAGCAGCCAAGGGGAAAAGGGACAGGTCAACACTGAAGCTTTCTTT. Protein: CASSQGEKGQVNTEAFF.

The rearrangement uses TRBV19 and TRBJ1-3, with D perhaps TRBD1 (5 bases). V lost 3 bases to trimming and J lost 8 bases, with 14 bases between them. Looked up from germline, CDR1 is LNHDA and CDR2 is SQIVND (reference sequence). The CDR3 covers 14 residues. The CDR3 region is CASSISRVGDTIYF. Here the CDR3 DNA reads TGTGCCAGTAGTATCAGCAGGGTAGGAGACACCATATATTTT.

The chain recombines TRBV30 with TRBJ2-3; 8 nucleotides agree with TRBD2. The trim removed 1 base at V and 2 bases at J, leaving 5 bases unmatched. This CDR3 is built from 15 residues. Germline lookup yields CDR1 GTSNPN and CDR2 SVGIG (reference sequence). The CDR3 region has the DNA TGTGCCTGGAGTGGCTTAGCGGGGAACACAGATACGCAGTATTTT. It codes for CAWSGLAGNTDTQYF.